Each of the 29 T cell receptor beta chains below was sequenced from the same sample in a study of blood T cells in healthy people across ages. The use of a sample-barcoded 5' primer and a J-beta primer mix characterized a second PCR of roughly 7 to 12 cycles. MiXCR was run by TCRdb on the 5' RACE reads, yielding one entry per CDR3 protein. Here the sample spans some 930,000 distinct CDR3 sequences, around 29% being singletons. Another study also made use of these data, one on T cells of mothers and their children.

Sequencing was done on a sample of blood. The receptor set was obtained from a woman in her forties in good health.

This clonotype was recorded at least ten times. This sequence joins TRBV4-1 and TRBJ2-5, with D tentatively TRBD1 or TRBD2 (6 bases each). V lost 0 bases to trimming and J lost 5 bases, with 16 bases between them. This CDR3 spans 16 amino acids. The germline gives CDR1 MGHRA, CDR2 YSYEKL. As DNA, the CDR3 is TGCGCCAGCAGCCAAGATGAGAGGGGGGCCCGGGAGACCCAGTACTTC. Its translation is CASSQDERGARETQYF.

This clonotype was observed a handful of times. CDR3: CASSLTGLARQETQYF. The CDR3 bases are TGTGCCAGCAGCTTAACGGGACTAGCGCGGCAAGAGACCCAGTACTTC. The chain is built from TRBV7-2 and TRBJ2-5; TRBD2 matches 10 bases. The junction had 5 bases not matched to a gene; V was cut back by 2 bases and J by 2 bases. CDR1 SGHTA and CDR2 FQGNSA come from the germline V gene. The CDR3 has 16 residues. Full variable domain (rest looked up from reference TRBV7-2 and TRBJ2-5): GAGVSQSPSNKVTEKGKDVELRCDPISGHTALYWYRQSLGQGLEFLIYFQGNSAPDKSGLPSDRFSAERTGGSVSTLTIQRTQQEDSAVYLCASSLTGLARQETQYFGPGTRLLVL.

Concerning this clonotype: A clone one base away is much larger, so this may be a read error. The chain is built from TRBV29-1 and TRBJ2-7, with a tentative D call TRBD2 (5 bases). Germline CDR1 is SQVTM and CDR2 is ANQGSEA. This CDR3 is built from 12 residues. Trimming removed 7 bases at V and 1 base at J, with 11 bases between. The CDR3 DNA sequence: TGCAGCGGCGAGGGCGGTTCCTACGAGCAGTACTTC. As protein: CSGEGGSYEQYF.

This clonotype was seen more than once but under ten times. The rearrangement joins TRBV15 to TRBJ2-7, with 7 bases aligning to TRBD2. Germline V gene sequence: CDR1 LNHNV, CDR2 YYDKDF (reference sequence). The CDR3 runs 15 residues. Germline trimming cut 3 bases from V and 2 bases from J; bases unmatched to any gene: 7. The DNA of the CDR3 is TGTGCCACCAGCAGCTCTAGCGGCAGTCCCTACGAGCAGTACTTC. It codes for CATSSSSGSPYEQYF.

This clonotype occurred a few times. This chain joins TRBV7-9 and TRBJ2-7; TRBD1 matches 11 bases. Trimming cost V 1 base and J 5 bases; bases outside gene matches: 7. The CDR3 is made up of 16 amino acids. Per the germline V gene, CDR1 is SEHNR and CDR2 is FQNEAQ (reference sequence). This CDR3 is CASSLDGDRGFHEQYF. Here the CDR3 DNA reads TGTGCCAGCAGCTTAGATGGGGACAGGGGGTTTCACGAGCAGTACTTC.

This clonotype has a count of ten or more. V usage is TRBV20-1 and J usage is TRBJ1-2; a possible D gene is TRBD1 (5 bases). The germline gives CDR1 DFQATT, CDR2 SNEGSKA (reference sequence). Deletions cut 1 base from V and 5 bases from J, with 14 bases between. The CDR3 consists of 14 residues. The CDR3 sequence is CSARAGPGFYGYTF. The CDR3 DNA follows: TGCAGTGCTAGAGCAGGGCCGGGTTTTTATGGCTACACCTTC.

This clonotype came up a few times. The chain uses TRBV5-1 and TRBJ1-4; D not resolved. This CDR3 contains 14 residues. Germline loops: CDR1 SGHRS, CDR2 YFSETQ. Trimming took off 6 bases at V and 8 bases at J, with 17 bases between the two ends. The CDR3 loop is CASMADPLREKLFF. For the CDR3, the DNA is TGCGCCAGCATGGCCGATCCTCTAAGGGAAAAACTGTTTTTT. The full variable domain, with the rest looked up from reference TRBV5-1 and TRBJ1-4, is KAGVTQTPRYLIKTRGQQVTLSCSPISGHRSVSWYQQTPGQGLQFLFEYFSETQRNKGNFPGRFSGRQFSNSRSEMNVSTLELGDSALYLCASMADPLREKLFFGSGTQLSVL.

V gene TRBV6-6 combines with J gene TRBJ1-2; no reliable D call. The germline V and J ends were trimmed by 6 bases and 10 bases, with 12 bases remaining between them. Germline lookup yields CDR1 MNHNY and CDR2 SVGAGI (reference sequence). The CDR3 is made up of 11 amino acids. The CDR3 DNA sequence: TGTGCCAGCAGAGAAGTATGGGACTACACCTTC. Translating it yields CASREVWDYTF.

V gene TRBV9 combines with J gene TRBJ2-3; D is ambiguous. The germline V and J ends were trimmed by 3 bases and 3 bases, with 8 bases remaining between them. Looked up from germline, CDR1 is SGDLS and CDR2 is YYNGEE. The CDR3 runs to 13 residues. The CDR3, as DNA: TGTGCCAGCAGCGCCCTAGGGACAGATACGCAGTATTTT. It translates to CASSALGTDTQYF.

To note about this clonotype: A much more abundant neighbour one base away suggests this may be a read error. The chain links TRBV7-2 to TRBJ2-7, with TRBD1 matching 7 bases. Per germline, CDR1 SGHTA and CDR2 FQGNSA. The CDR3 is 14 amino acids. The CDR3 protein is CAGSSTGLGYEQYF. The CDR3 DNA follows: TGTGCCGGCAGCTCGACAGGGCTTGGGTACGAGCAGTACTTC.

This clonotype was observed a handful of times. V is TRBV5-1 and J is TRBJ2-7, with D possibly TRBD1 on 6 matching bases. This CDR3 is built from 14 residues. Germline CDR1 reads SGHRS; CDR2 reads YFSETQ. Between the trimmed V and J ends, which lost 0 bases and 6 bases, there was a span of 13 bases. CDR3 amino acids: CASSLDGTLGEQYF. Here the CDR3 DNA reads TGCGCCAGCAGCTTGGATGGGACACTGGGCGAGCAGTACTTC.

There are a few counts of this clonotype. This sequence joins TRBV6-2 or TRBV6-3 and TRBJ2-1; D possibly corresponds to TRBD1 (5 bases). CDR1 and CDR2 (germline): MNHEY, SVGEGT. The CDR3 has 16 amino acids. V shed 5 bases and J shed 0 bases, with 14 bases lying between them. The CDR3 bases are TGTGCCAGCAGTCGCTCACAGGAGTTCTCCTACAATGAGCAGTTCTTC. It is translated as CASSRSQEFSYNEQFF.

In its sample, this clonotype was seen many times. J is TRBJ2-1 and V is TRBV20-1; 9 nucleotides match TRBD2. The CDR3 loop spans 14 amino acids. With 6 bases clipped from V and 0 bases from J, the junction kept 3 bases outside the gene matches. From germline, CDR1 is DFQATT and CDR2 SNEGSKA (reference sequence). CDR3 DNA: TGCAGTGCCGAGCGGGGGGCCTCCTACAATGAGCAGTTCTTC. It translates to CSAERGASYNEQFF.

The gene calls are TRBV5-1 and TRBJ2-5, with D unresolved. The germline V gene encodes CDR1 SGHRS and CDR2 YFSETQ. CDR3 length equals 13 residues. Between the trimmed V and J ends, which lost 0 bases and 11 bases, there was a span of 14 bases. The CDR3 sequence is CASSLDHLNEQYF. The CDR3 DNA is TGCGCCAGCAGCTTGGACCACCTCAATGAGCAGTACTTC.

This clonotype came up a few times. The V gene is TRBV27, the J gene TRBJ2-3; D is undetermined. The CDR3 is 13 residues long. Germline lookup yields CDR1 MNHEY and CDR2 SMNVEV (reference sequence). V shed 0 bases and J shed 2 bases, with 3 bases lying between them. The CDR3, as DNA: TGTGCCAGCAGTTTATCCTACACAGATACGCAGTATTTT. It encodes CASSLSYTDTQYF.

This clonotype was counted a few times. A much bigger clone sits one base away, suggesting this may be a read error. The chain carries TRBV27 and TRBJ2-1; 14 nucleotides line up with TRBD2. The CDR3 is made up of 18 amino acids. The germline gives CDR1 MNHEY, CDR2 SMNVEV (reference sequence). This CDR3 is CASSANRLAGGRNNERFF. CDR3 DNA sequence: TGTGCCAGCAGCGCGAATAGACTAGCGGGGGGGCGGAACAATGAGCGGTTCTTC.

This clonotype showed up just a few times. This chain connects TRBV14 to TRBJ1-6; D gene uncertain. This CDR3 has 12 amino acids. The germline gives CDR1 SGHDN, CDR2 FVKESK. Trimming stripped 1 base from V and 11 bases from J, with 6 bases between. This CDR3 reads CASSQAQTPLHF. The CDR3 DNA reads as TGTGCCAGCAGCCAAGCTCAGACACCCCTCCACTTT.

The chain recombines TRBV25-1 with TRBJ2-3; 11 bases match TRBD2. The CDR3 covers 18 residues. CDR1 MGHDK and CDR2 SYGVNS come from the germline V gene. V lost 4 bases to trimming and J lost 2 bases; unmatched junction nucleotides: 11. The CDR3 DNA reads TGTGCCAGCAGTGCGAGACCCGGGACTAGCGGTACCACAGATACGCAGTATTTT. Amino acids: CASSARPGTSGTTDTQYF. The entire variable domain, with the rest obtained from reference TRBV25-1 and TRBJ2-3, is as follows: EADIYQTPRYLVIGTGKKITLECSQTMGHDKMYWYQQDPGMELHLIHYSYGVNSTEKGDLSSESTVSRIRTEHFPLTLESARPSHTSQYLCASSARPGTSGTTDTQYFGPGTRLTVL.

This clonotype was counted once. The chain employs TRBV7-6 and TRBJ1-1; D gene uncertain. The V gene's germline CDR1 is SGHVS and CDR2 FNYEAQ. Deletions cut 4 bases from V and 4 bases from J, with 19 bases between. The CDR3 is made up of 16 amino acids. CDR3 region: CASSSLVGEGGTEAFF. CDR3 DNA sequence: TGTGCCAGCAGCTCGTTGGTGGGTGAGGGTGGCACTGAAGCTTTCTTT.

The sample holds a few counts of this clonotype. The chain couples TRBV6-5 to TRBJ2-2; D is unclear. The germline V and J ends were trimmed by 6 bases and 0 bases, with 17 bases remaining between them. Germline V gene sequence: CDR1 MNHEY, CDR2 SVGAGI. There are 17 residues in the CDR3. The chain's CDR3 is CASSYGILRANTGELFF. DNA of the CDR3: TGTGCCAGCAGCTACGGAATATTACGCGCGAACACCGGGGAGCTGTTTTTT.

This clonotype has more than one count but fewer than ten. V gene TRBV20-1 combines with J gene TRBJ2-7; D may be TRBD2 (5 bases). The CDR3 is made up of 12 amino acids. Germline-derived CDR1 and CDR2 are DFQATT and SNEGSKA (reference sequence). This CDR3 is CRAAGLSYEQYF. CDR3 bases: TGCAGGGCGGCCGGACTCTCCTACGAGCAGTACTTC.

This clonotype has at least ten counts. This chain joins TRBV7-9 and TRBJ1-2; no clear D. CDR3 length: 13 amino acids. Germline V gives CDR1 SEHNR, CDR2 FQNEAQ (reference sequence). With 5 bases removed from V and 5 bases from J, the gap between germline ends came to 12 bases. CDR3 in DNA: TGTGCCAGCAGCCCCGGGTGGGGATATGGCTACACCTTC. As protein: CASSPGWGYGYTF.

This clonotype was counted a few times. The rearrangement joins TRBV7-2 to TRBJ2-2, with 9 bases fitting TRBD2. J lost 4 bases, V lost 0 bases, and 6 bases had no gene match. Germline V gene sequence: CDR1 SGHTA, CDR2 FQGNSA. The CDR3 runs to 17 residues. The CDR3: CASSLAWGLASTGELFF. For the CDR3, the DNA is TGTGCCAGCAGCTTAGCGTGGGGACTAGCTTCCACCGGGGAGCTGTTTTTT. Looking up the rest from reference TRBV7-2 and TRBJ2-2 gives the full variable domain: GAGVSQSPSNKVTEKGKDVELRCDPISGHTALYWYRQSLGQGLEFLIYFQGNSAPDKSGLPSDRFSAERTGGSVSTLTIQRTQQEDSAVYLCASSLAWGLASTGELFFGEGSRLTVL.

Note on this clonotype: An end of the junction does not agree with germline; a read error may underlie this. The chain recombines TRBV5-5 with TRBJ1-1; D is unresolved. Germline V gene data show CDR1 as SGHKS and CDR2 as YYEKEE (reference sequence). The CDR3 spans 13 residues. The CDR3 loop reads CANSLESYTEAFF. The CDR3 bases are TGTGCCAACAGCTTGGAATCCTACACTGAAGCTTTCTTT. Full variable domain (rest looked up from reference TRBV5-5 and TRBJ1-1): DAGVTQSPTHLIKTRGQQVTLRCSPISGHKSVSWYQQVLGQGPQFIFQYYEKEERGRGNFPDRFSARQFPNYSSELNVNALLLGDSALYLCANSLESYTEAFFGQGTRLTVV.

Concerning this clonotype: With a much larger clone just one base away, this may be a read error. The gene calls are TRBV9 and TRBJ2-7, with D perhaps matching TRBD1 or TRBD2 (5 bases each). The CDR3 runs to 15 residues. Germline values: CDR1 SGDLS, CDR2 YYNGEE. V lost 6 bases to trimming and J lost 5 bases, with 21 bases between them. CDR3 amino acids: CASNPSEGSRDEQYF. The CDR3 bases are TGTGCCAGCAACCCCAGTGAGGGGTCTAGGGACGAGCAGTACTTC.

This chain connects TRBV21-1 to TRBJ2-3. TRBV21-1 is an annotated pseudogene. The CDR3 is 16 residues long. This CDR3 is CASSKLGGRNTDTQYF. In nucleotides, the CDR3 is TGTGCCAGCAGCAAATTGGGTGGACGTAACACAGATACGCAGTATTTT.

There are a few counts of this clonotype. A much larger clone lies a single base off, so this may be a read error. This chain joins TRBV7-3 and TRBJ2-3; TRBD1 might be the D (6 bases). Germline CDR1 and CDR2: SGHTA and FQGTGA. Trimming removed 5 bases from V and 1 base from J, with 7 bases in between. The CDR3 is 13 residues long. For the CDR3, the DNA is TGTGCCAGCAGCAAGGGGGGCACAGATACGCAGTATTTT. Amino acids: CASSKGGTDTQYF.

On this clonotype itself: Germline is not matched at one junction end, which may reflect a read error. The chain has TRBV5-5 and TRBJ2-3; D not resolved. This CDR3 is 13 amino acids long. Germline CDR1 and CDR2: SGHKS and YYEKEE (reference sequence). The CDR3 loop reads CASNLGGTDTQYF. CDR3 sequence (DNA): TGTGCCAGCAACTTGGGTGGCACAGATACGCAGTATTTT.

The V and J genes are TRBV20-1 and TRBJ1-6; possibly TRBD1 for D (6 bases). This CDR3 contains 14 residues. Trimming removed 4 bases from V and 10 bases from J, with 17 bases in between. Germline values: CDR1 DFQATT, CDR2 SNEGSKA (reference sequence). CDR3 coding DNA: TGCAGTGCTATAGGACAGCCAAAAACCTCACCCCTCCACTTT. It yields the protein CSAIGQPKTSPLHF.